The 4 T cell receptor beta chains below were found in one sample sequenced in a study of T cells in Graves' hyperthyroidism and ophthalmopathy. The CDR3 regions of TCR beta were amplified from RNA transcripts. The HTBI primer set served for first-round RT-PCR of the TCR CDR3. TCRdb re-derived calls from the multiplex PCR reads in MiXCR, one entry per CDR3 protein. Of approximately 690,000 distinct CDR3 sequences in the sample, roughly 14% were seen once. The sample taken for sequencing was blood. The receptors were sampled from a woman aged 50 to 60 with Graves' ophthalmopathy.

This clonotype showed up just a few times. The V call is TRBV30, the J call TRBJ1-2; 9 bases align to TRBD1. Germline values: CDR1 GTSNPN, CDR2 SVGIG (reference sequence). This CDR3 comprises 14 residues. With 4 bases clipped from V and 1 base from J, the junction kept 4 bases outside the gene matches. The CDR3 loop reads CAWNRDRDNYGYTF. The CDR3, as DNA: TGTGCCTGGAATCGGGACAGGGATAACTATGGCTACACCTTC. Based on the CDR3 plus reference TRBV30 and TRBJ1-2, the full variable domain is SQTIHQWPATLVQPVGSPLSLECTVEGTSNPNLYWYRQAAGRGLQLLFYSVGIGQISSEVPQNLSASRPQDRQFILSSKKLLLSDSGFYLCAWNRDRDNYGYTFGSGTRLTVV.

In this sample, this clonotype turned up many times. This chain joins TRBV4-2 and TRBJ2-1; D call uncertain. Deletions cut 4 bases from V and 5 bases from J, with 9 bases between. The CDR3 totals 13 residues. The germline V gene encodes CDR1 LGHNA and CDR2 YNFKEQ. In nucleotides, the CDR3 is TGTGCCAGCAGCCCCGCCAACGACAATGAGCAGTTCTTC. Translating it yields CASSPANDNEQFF.

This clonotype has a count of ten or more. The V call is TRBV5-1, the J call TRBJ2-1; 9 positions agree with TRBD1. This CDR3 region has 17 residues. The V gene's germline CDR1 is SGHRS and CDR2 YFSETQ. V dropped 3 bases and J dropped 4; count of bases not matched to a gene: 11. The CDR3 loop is CASSSILSGQGYNEQFF. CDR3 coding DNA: TGCGCCAGCAGCTCTATATTGTCGGGACAGGGATACAATGAGCAGTTCTTC.

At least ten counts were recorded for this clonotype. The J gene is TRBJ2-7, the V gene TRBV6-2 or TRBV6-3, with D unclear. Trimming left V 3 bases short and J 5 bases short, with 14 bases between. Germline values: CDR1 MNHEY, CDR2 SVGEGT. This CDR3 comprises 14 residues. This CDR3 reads CASSYSQITDEQYF. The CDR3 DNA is TGTGCCAGCAGTTATAGCCAGATCACCGACGAGCAGTACTTC.